This TCR beta chain was identified in a study of OX40 agonist ivuxolimab in advanced cancers. Study at large: The group had a mean age of around 60 years, ranged from roughly 23 to 79, and was 82.7% male. Around 40% of patients had received prior checkpoint inhibitor therapy. Partial responses were observed in three patients, of whom one had hepatocellular carcinoma and two had cutaneous melanoma.

Using immunoSEQ multiplex PCR, the repertoire was profiled, and TCRdb retains in-frame clones only, with some absent. The data hold some 86,000 clones, with about 92% observed a single time. In germline, CDR1 is SGHDT, CDR2 YYEEEE. CDR3 size: 15 residues. V was clipped by 4 bases and J by 3 bases, with 16 bases between them. The J gene is TRBJ1-1, the V gene TRBV5-6; D ambiguous. This receptor was identified in an adult with an advanced solid tumor such as melanoma, head and neck, liver or kidney cancer. This sample comprised CD4+ or CD8+ T cells sorted from blood, obtained in a trial of the OX40 agonist ivuxolimab. The CDR3 reads CASSTGPFMDTEAFF. The DNA for the CDR3 is TGTGCCAGCAGCACCGGGCCTTTCATGGACACTGAAGCTTTCTTT.